These T cell receptor beta chains were read from a single sample in a study of cytomegalovirus exposure and HLA in healthy donors. Clones were sequenced by immunoSEQ multiplex PCR, and TCRdb holds only the in-frame ones, with some missing. This sample contains over 100,000 clones. Sequences were obtained from PBMCs. The origin of the receptors is a man aged 30 to 45 in good health and CMV-seronegative. CDR3s include the opening cysteine and the closing phenylalanine or tryptophan. The D gene is left open where the match is weak.

V: TRBV7-9
J: TRBJ1-1
D: -
DNA: TGTGCCAGCAGCTTGGACGGCGGAGGAACTGAAGCTTTCTTT
CDR3: CASSLDGGGTEAFF

V: TRBV28
J: TRBJ2-3
D: -
DNA: TGTGCCAGCAGTTCCGGGTCCCTCGGAGATACGCAGTATTTT
CDR3: CASSSGSLGDTQYF

V: TRBV6-5
J: TRBJ2-7
D: -
DNA: TGTGCCAGCAAAAAAGCGGACGGCTACGAGCAGTACTTC
CDR3: CASKKADGYEQYF

V: TRBV29-1
J: TRBJ2-7
D: TRBD1
DNA: TGCAGCGTTAAAGAGACAGGGCGGTCCTCCTACGAGCAGTACTTC
CDR3: CSVKETGRSSYEQYF

V: TRBV11-3
J: TRBJ2-1
D: -
DNA: TGTGCCAGCAGCTTAAGGGAGAGCTCCTACAATGAGCAGTTCTTC
CDR3: CASSLRESSYNEQFF

V: TRBV5-1
J: TRBJ2-3
D: -
DNA: TGCGCCAGCAGCCCCGGGGTAGATACGCAGTATTTT
CDR3: CASSPGVDTQYF

V: TRBV19
J: TRBJ2-7
D: -
DNA: TGTGCCAGTAGTATGATCGGGTGGGGCGGGCAGTACTTC
CDR3: CASSMIGWGGQYF

V: TRBV18
J: TRBJ1-3
D: TRBD1
DNA: TGTGCCAGCTCACCAGCAGGGGGCGCGTATTCCGGAAACACCATATATTTT
CDR3: CASSPAGGAYSGNTIYF

V: TRBV28
J: TRBJ1-1
D: -
DNA: TGTGCCAGCACATTGTGGGCGAACACTGAAGCTTTCTTT
CDR3: CASTLWANTEAFF

V: TRBV29-1
J: TRBJ1-2
D: -
DNA: TGCAGCGTTGAAATCTCCGCGCGGGGCTACACCTTC
CDR3: CSVEISARGYTF

V: TRBV21-1
J: TRBJ2-1
D: -
DNA: TGTGCCAGCAGCATACAGGGAAGGCAGTTCTTC
CDR3: CASSIQGRQFF

V: TRBV13
J: TRBJ2-7
D: TRBD1
DNA: TGTGCCAGCAGCTTACCCGGGACAGGGCGGTCCTACGAGCAGTACTTC
CDR3: CASSLPGTGRSYEQYF

V: TRBV27
J: TRBJ2-5
D: -
DNA: TGTGCCAGCGGCATGGACACCACTCAAGAGACCCAGTACTTC
CDR3: CASGMDTTQETQYF

V: TRBV7-6
J: TRBJ2-1
D: TRBD2
DNA: TGTGCCAGCAGCCCCCGGGGGGGTAGCGGCCCATCCTACAATGAGCAGTTCTTC
CDR3: CASSPRGGSGPSYNEQFF

V: TRBV5-5
J: TRBJ1-1
D: -
DNA: TGTGCCAGCAGCCCCTGGCAGGGTGTGGACACTGAAGCTTTCTTT
CDR3: CASSPWQGVDTEAFF

V: TRBV5-6
J: TRBJ1-4
D: TRBD1
DNA: TGTGCCAGCAGCTTGGGGGACACAGGGGTCCGTCGGGAAAAACTGTTTTTT
CDR3: CASSLGDTGVRREKLFF

V: TRBV4-2
J: TRBJ2-7
D: TRBD2
DNA: TGTGCCAGCAGTCGGAGCGGGGGAGGTTACGAGCAGTACTTC
CDR3: CASSRSGGGYEQYF

V: TRBV28
J: TRBJ2-7
D: -
DNA: TGTGCCAGCAGATCCCTGCGGGTCAGCTCCTACGAGCAGTACTTC
CDR3: CASRSLRVSSYEQYF

V: TRBV5-6
J: TRBJ2-7
D: TRBD1
DNA: TGTGCCAGCAGCTTTCCGGGACAGGGTAACGAGCAGTACTTC
CDR3: CASSFPGQGNEQYF

V: TRBV5-1
J: TRBJ1-6
D: TRBD1
DNA: TGCGCCAGCAGCGAGACAGGGGGCCAAGGTTCACCCCTCCACTTT
CDR3: CASSETGGQGSPLHF

V: TRBV6-4
J: TRBJ1-1
D: -
DNA: TGTGCCAGCAGCCAGGGGCACAACACTGAAGCTTTCTTT
CDR3: CASSQGHNTEAFF

V: TRBV5-1
J: TRBJ2-5
D: -
DNA: TGCGCCAGCAGCTTGGGGGCCGCGCAAGAGACCCAGTACTTC
CDR3: CASSLGAAQETQYF

V: TRBV2
J: TRBJ1-2
D: -
DNA: TGTGCCAGCAGTGACCGGGGGGCAGATGGCTACACCTTC
CDR3: CASSDRGADGYTF

V: TRBV5-1
J: TRBJ2-2
D: TRBD1
DNA: TGCGCCAGCAGCTTGGTGGCAGGGGGCACCGGGGAGCTGTTTTTT
CDR3: CASSLVAGGTGELFF

V: TRBV7-9
J: TRBJ1-2
D: TRBD1
DNA: TGTGCCAGCAGCTTGGATCGGGACAGCGGATATGGCTACACCTTC
CDR3: CASSLDRDSGYGYTF

V: TRBV12-5
J: TRBJ2-7
D: TRBD2
DNA: TGTGCTAGTGGTGCCGGGACTAGCGGCACCTACGAGCAGTACTTC
CDR3: CASGAGTSGTYEQYF

V: TRBV10-3
J: TRBJ2-7
D: -
DNA: TGTGCCATCGGCGGCTCCTACGAGCAGTACTTC
CDR3: CAIGGSYEQYF

V: TRBV18
J: TRBJ1-4
D: -
DNA: TGTGCCAGCTCAGGGGATCTCAAGGGGGAAAAACTGTTTTTT
CDR3: CASSGDLKGEKLFF

V: TRBV29-1
J: TRBJ2-7
D: -
DNA: TGCAGCGTTGAGGAGACAGTGGGGGGATACGAGCAGTACTTC
CDR3: CSVEETVGGYEQYF

V: TRBV20-1
J: TRBJ2-1
D: -
DNA: TGCAGTGCTACAGGGGTTAATGAGCAGTTCTTC
CDR3: CSATGVNEQFF

V: TRBV6-5
J: TRBJ2-3
D: TRBD2
DNA: TGTGCCAGCAGCACTAGCGGGGGCCTTTCAGATACGCAGTATTTT
CDR3: CASSTSGGLSDTQYF

V: TRBV27
J: TRBJ2-1
D: TRBD2
DNA: TGTGCCAGCAGTATGGCGGGGGGGCTAAATGAGCAGTTCTTC
CDR3: CASSMAGGLNEQFF

V: TRBV7-9
J: TRBJ2-5
D: TRBD1
DNA: TGTGCCAGCACCCCCAAAGGGGGCGGACTCCAAGAGACCCAGTACTTC
CDR3: CASTPKGGGLQETQYF

V: TRBV4-2
J: TRBJ1-2
D: -
DNA: TGTGCCAGCAGCCAAGATCGGTGGGGGGAAGATAGGTTGAACTATGGCTACACCTTC
CDR3: CASSQDRWGEDRLNYGYTF

V: TRBV7-9
J: TRBJ2-7
D: TRBD1
DNA: TGTGCCAGCGAAAAAGGGACAGCCTACGAGCAGTACTTC
CDR3: CASEKGTAYEQYF

V: TRBV19
J: TRBJ2-3
D: -
DNA: TGTGCCAGTAGTAGACAAAGAGATACGCAGTATTTT
CDR3: CASSRQRDTQYF

V: TRBV6-6
J: TRBJ1-2
D: -
DNA: TGTGCCAGCAGTTACTCGACTGTCGGTAACTATGGCTACACCTTC
CDR3: CASSYSTVGNYGYTF

V: TRBV6-1
J: TRBJ1-2
D: -
DNA: TGTGCCAGCACCGACACCTTTGGCTACACCTTC
CDR3: CASTDTFGYTF

V: TRBV9
J: TRBJ2-3
D: TRBD2
DNA: TGTGCCAGCAGCGCCACTCTACTAGCGGGGAAGATGGCAGATACGCAGTATTTT
CDR3: CASSATLLAGKMADTQYF

V: TRBV19
J: TRBJ2-4
D: TRBD1
DNA: TGTGCCAGTAGTATAGGACGGGACAGGGCTAAAAACATTCAGTACTTC
CDR3: CASSIGRDRAKNIQYF

V: TRBV6-5
J: TRBJ2-7
D: -
DNA: TGTGCCAGCAGTGCAGGGTCCGACGAGCAGTACTTC
CDR3: CASSAGSDEQYF

V: TRBV7-9
J: TRBJ1-2
D: -
DNA: TGTGCCAGCAGCTTGGAGGGTGGCTATGGCTACACCTTC
CDR3: CASSLEGGYGYTF

V: TRBV30
J: TRBJ1-6
D: -
DNA: TGTGCCTGGAGTGTGGGCGGGGGGCCACCCCTCCACTTT
CDR3: CAWSVGGGPPLHF

V: TRBV7-9
J: TRBJ2-1
D: -
DNA: TGTGCCAGCAGCTGGACAGCAAACAATGAGCAGTTCTTC
CDR3: CASSWTANNEQFF

V: TRBV7-9
J: TRBJ2-7
D: -
DNA: TGTGCCACGGGACAATCGGGCGAGCAGTACTTC
CDR3: CATGQSGEQYF

V: TRBV4-1
J: TRBJ1-5
D: -
DNA: TGCGCCAGCAGCCAAGATTGGGGGGACGACAATCAGCCCCAGCATTTT
CDR3: CASSQDWGDDNQPQHF

V: TRBV13
J: TRBJ2-3
D: TRBD2
DNA: TGTGCCAGCAGAACTAGCGGGGGGAGCACAGATACGCAGTATTTT
CDR3: CASRTSGGSTDTQYF

V: TRBV7-2
J: TRBJ1-2
D: TRBD1
DNA: TGTGCCAGCACCCACGACAGGGGAAACTATGGCTACACCTTC
CDR3: CASTHDRGNYGYTF

V: TRBV7-9
J: TRBJ2-7
D: -
DNA: TGTGCCAGCAGCTTAACCCTGTTCGCCGGCGCCCGCGGTCCCTACGAGCAGTACTTC
CDR3: CASSLTLFAGARGPYEQYF

V: TRBV7-3
J: TRBJ2-2
D: -
DNA: TGTGCCAGCAGCTTAACCGAGATCAGGGGCACCGAGGAGCTGTTTTTT
CDR3: CASSLTEIRGTEELFF

V: TRBV6-5
J: TRBJ2-3
D: TRBD2
DNA: TGTGCCAGCAGTTACTGGGGGGGATCTGACACAGATACGCAGTATTTT
CDR3: CASSYWGGSDTDTQYF

V: TRBV19
J: TRBJ2-7
D: TRBD1
DNA: TGTGCCAGTAGTAGGACAGGGTGGTCCCACGAGCAGTACTTC
CDR3: CASSRTGWSHEQYF

V: TRBV10-3
J: TRBJ2-5
D: -
DNA: TGTGCCATCAGTCAGTTAGCTTCGGAGACCCAGTACTTC
CDR3: CAISQLASETQYF

V: TRBV11-2
J: TRBJ1-5
D: -
DNA: TGTGCCAGCAGTCCGGGGGGATTGTCAAATCAGCCCCAGCATTTT
CDR3: CASSPGGLSNQPQHF

V: TRBV9
J: TRBJ2-1
D: TRBD2
DNA: TGTGCCAGCAGCGTGGGTGGGAGCGGGGGGCTCTCCTACAATGAGCAGTTCTTC
CDR3: CASSVGGSGGLSYNEQFF